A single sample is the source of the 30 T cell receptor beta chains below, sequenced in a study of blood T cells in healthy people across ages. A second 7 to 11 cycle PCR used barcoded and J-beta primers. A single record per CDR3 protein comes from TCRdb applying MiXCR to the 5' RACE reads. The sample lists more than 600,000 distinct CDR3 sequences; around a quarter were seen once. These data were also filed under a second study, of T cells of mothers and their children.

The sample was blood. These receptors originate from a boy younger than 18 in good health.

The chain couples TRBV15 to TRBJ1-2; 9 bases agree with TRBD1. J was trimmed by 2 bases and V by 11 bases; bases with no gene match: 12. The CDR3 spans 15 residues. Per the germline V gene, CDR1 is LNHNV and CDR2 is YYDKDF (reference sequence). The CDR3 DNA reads TGTGCCTCTAATCCCGACAGGGGGTCGAACTATGGCTACACCTTC. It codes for CASNPDRGSNYGYTF.

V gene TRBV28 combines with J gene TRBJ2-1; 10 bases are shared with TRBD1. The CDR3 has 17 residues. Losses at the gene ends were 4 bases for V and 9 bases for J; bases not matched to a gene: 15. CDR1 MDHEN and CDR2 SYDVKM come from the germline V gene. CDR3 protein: CASSSIGEGQGIAEQFF. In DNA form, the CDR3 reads TGTGCCAGCAGTTCTATTGGTGAGGGACAGGGGATTGCTGAGCAGTTCTTC.

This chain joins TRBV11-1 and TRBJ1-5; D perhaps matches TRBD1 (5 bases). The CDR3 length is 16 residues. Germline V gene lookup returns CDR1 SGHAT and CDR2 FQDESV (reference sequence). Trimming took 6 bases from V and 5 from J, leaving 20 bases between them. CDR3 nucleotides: TGTGCCAGCAGTTCGACGACAGACCCATTCGATCAGCCCCAGCATTTT. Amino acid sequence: CASSSTTDPFDQPQHF. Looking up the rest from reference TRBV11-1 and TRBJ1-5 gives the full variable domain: EAEVAQSPRYKITEKSQAVAFWCDPISGHATLYWYRQILGQGPELLVQFQDESVVDDSQLPKDRFSAERLKGVDSTLKIQPAELGDSAMYLCASSSTTDPFDQPQHFGDGTRLSIL.

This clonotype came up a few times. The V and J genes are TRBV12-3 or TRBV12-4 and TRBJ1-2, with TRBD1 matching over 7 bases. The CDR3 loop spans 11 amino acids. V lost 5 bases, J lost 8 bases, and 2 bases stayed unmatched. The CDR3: CASSKGGGYTF. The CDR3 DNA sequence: TGTGCCAGCAGTAAAGGGGGCGGCTACACCTTC.

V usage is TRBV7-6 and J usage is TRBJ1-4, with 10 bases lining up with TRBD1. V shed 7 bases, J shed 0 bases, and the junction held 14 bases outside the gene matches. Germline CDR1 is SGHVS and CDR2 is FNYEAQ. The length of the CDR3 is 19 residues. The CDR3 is CASTQSRDRGLSTNEKLFF. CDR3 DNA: TGTGCCAGCACCCAATCCCGGGACAGGGGTCTTTCAACTAATGAAAAACTGTTTTTT.

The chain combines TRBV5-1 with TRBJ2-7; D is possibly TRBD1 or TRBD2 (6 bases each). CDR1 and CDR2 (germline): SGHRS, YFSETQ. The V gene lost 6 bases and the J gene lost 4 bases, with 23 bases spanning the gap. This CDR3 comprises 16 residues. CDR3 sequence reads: CASKLAPTTGAYEQYF. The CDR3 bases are TGCGCCAGCAAGCTCGCTCCAACGACGGGGGCTTACGAGCAGTACTTC.

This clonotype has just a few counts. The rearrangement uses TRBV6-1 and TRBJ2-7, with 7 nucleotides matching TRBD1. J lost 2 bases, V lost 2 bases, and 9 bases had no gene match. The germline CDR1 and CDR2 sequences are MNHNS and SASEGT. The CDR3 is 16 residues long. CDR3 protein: CASSEMTGPSPYEQYF. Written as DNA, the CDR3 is TGTGCCAGCAGTGAAATGACAGGGCCTTCCCCCTACGAGCAGTACTTC.

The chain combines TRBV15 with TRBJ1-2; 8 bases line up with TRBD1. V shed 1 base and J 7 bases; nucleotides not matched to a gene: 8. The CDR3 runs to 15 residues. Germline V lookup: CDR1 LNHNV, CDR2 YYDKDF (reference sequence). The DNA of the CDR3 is TGTGCCACCAGCAGAGCGTCAGGGGGCGCGAGTGGCTACACCTTC. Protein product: CATSRASGGASGYTF.

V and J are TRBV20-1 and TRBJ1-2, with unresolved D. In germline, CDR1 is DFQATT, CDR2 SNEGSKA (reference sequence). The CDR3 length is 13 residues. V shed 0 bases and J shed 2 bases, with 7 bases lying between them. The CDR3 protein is CSARDTVNYGYTF. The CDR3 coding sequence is TGCAGTGCTAGAGATACTGTGAACTATGGCTACACCTTC.

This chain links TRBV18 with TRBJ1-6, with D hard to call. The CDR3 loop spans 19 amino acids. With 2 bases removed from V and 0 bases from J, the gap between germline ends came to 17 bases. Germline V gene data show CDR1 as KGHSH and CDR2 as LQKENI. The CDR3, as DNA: TGTGCCAGCTCACCAGGGCTGTTAATGGGAAGCTCCTATAATTCACCCCTCCACTTT. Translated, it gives CASSPGLLMGSSYNSPLHF.

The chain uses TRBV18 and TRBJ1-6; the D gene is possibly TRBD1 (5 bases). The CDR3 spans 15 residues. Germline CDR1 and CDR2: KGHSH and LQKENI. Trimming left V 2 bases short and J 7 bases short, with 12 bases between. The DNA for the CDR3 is TGTGCCAGCTCACCAGCGGGGCTAATAAATTCACCCCTCCACTTT. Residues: CASSPAGLINSPLHF.

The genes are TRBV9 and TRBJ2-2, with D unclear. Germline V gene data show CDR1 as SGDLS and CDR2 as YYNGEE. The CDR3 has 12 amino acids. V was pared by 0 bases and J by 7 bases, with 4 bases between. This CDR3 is CASSVEDGELFF. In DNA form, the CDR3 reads TGTGCCAGCAGCGTAGAGGACGGGGAGCTGTTTTTT.

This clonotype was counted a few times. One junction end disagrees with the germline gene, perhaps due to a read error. As DNA, the CDR3 is TGCGCCAGCAGCCCCGTCCAACAGGGGGTCCCCGCCAGGGATTTT. As protein: CASSPVQQGVPARDF. The rearrangement links TRBV5-1 to TRBJ2-3; 8 nucleotides match TRBD1. This CDR3 comprises 15 residues. Germline CDR1 is SGHRS and CDR2 is YFSETQ.

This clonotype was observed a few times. The CDR3 here is CSAREPAIATDEQFF. DNA for the CDR3: TGCAGTGCTAGAGAACCGGCAATCGCTACCGATGAGCAGTTCTTC. The chain carries TRBV20-1 and TRBJ2-1, with D uncertain. V shed 0 bases and J shed 8 bases, with 17 bases lying between them. Germline V lookup: CDR1 DFQATT, CDR2 SNEGSKA (reference sequence). The CDR3 extends over 15 amino acids.

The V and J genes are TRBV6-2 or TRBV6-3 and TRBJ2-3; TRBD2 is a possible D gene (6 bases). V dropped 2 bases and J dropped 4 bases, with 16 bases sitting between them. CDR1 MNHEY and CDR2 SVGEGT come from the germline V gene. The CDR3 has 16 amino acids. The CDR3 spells CASSYPASERPDTQYF. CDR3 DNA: TGTGCCAGCAGTTACCCCGCTAGCGAACGTCCAGATACGCAGTATTTT.

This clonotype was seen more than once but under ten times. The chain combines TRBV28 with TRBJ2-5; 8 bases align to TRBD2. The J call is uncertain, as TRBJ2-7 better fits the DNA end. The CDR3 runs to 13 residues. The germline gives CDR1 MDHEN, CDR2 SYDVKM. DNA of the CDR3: TGTGCCAGCACCGCCGGGGGGGCAGACGAGCAGTACTTC. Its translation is CASTAGGADEQYF.

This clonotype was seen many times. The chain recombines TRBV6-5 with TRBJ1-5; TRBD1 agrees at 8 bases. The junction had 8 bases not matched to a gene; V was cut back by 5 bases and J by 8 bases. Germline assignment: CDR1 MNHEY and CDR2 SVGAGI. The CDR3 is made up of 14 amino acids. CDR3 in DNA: TGTGCCAGCAGTATACGGACAGGGTCGGAGCCCCAGCATTTT. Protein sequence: CASSIRTGSEPQHF.

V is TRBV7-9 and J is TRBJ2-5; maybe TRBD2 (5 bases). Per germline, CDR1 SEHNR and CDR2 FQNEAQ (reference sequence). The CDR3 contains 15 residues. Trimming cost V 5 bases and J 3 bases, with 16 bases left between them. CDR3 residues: CASSRQPGSKETQYF. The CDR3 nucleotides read TGTGCCAGCAGCCGCCAACCGGGGAGTAAAGAGACCCAGTACTTC.

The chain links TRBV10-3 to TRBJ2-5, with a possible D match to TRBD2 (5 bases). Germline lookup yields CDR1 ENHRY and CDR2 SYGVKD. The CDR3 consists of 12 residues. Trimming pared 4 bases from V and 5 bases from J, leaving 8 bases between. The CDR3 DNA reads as TGTGCCATCAGTGCCGACTACGAGACCCAGTACTTC. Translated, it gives CAISADYETQYF.

CDR3 DNA sequence: TGCGCCAGCAGCCAAGTACTAGCGGAGCAGTACTTC. This gives the protein CASSQVLAEQYF. The J gene is TRBJ2-5, the V gene TRBV4-1, with 8 bases identical to TRBD2. Germline CDR1 is MGHRA and CDR2 is YSYEKL. V shed 1 base, J shed 11 bases, and the junction held 3 bases outside the gene matches. The CDR3 is 12 amino acids.

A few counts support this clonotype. As DNA, the CDR3 is TGCGCCAGCAGTGAGGGCCCCCCTAGCGGGGAAGAGACCCAGTACTTC. Protein sequence: CASSEGPPSGEETQYF. The chain joins TRBV10-2 to TRBJ2-5; TRBD2 matches 9 bases. CDR3 size: 16 residues. The V and J ends lost 2 bases and 3 bases, in that order; junction bases with no gene match: 7. Germline CDR1 and CDR2: WSHSY and SAAADI.

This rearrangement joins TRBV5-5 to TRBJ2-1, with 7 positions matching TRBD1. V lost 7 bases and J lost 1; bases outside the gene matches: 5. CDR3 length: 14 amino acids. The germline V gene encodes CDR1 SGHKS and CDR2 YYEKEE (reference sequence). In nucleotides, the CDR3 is TGTGCCAGCGTGGGCAGGGGGTCCTACAATGAGCAGTTCTTC. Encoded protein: CASVGRGSYNEQFF.

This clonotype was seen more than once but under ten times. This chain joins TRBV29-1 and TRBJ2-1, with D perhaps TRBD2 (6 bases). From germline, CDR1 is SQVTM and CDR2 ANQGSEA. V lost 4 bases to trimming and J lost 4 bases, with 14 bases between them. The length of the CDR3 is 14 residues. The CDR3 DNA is TGCAGCGTTGTCGGGCGGGGCGGGTACAATGAGCAGTTCTTC. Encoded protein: CSVVGRGGYNEQFF.

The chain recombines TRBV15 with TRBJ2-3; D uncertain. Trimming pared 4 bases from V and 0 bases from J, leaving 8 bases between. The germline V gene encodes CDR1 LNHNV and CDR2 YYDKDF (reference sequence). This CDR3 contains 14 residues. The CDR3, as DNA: TGTGCCACCAGCACCTATCTTAGCACAGATACGCAGTATTTT. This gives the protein CATSTYLSTDTQYF.

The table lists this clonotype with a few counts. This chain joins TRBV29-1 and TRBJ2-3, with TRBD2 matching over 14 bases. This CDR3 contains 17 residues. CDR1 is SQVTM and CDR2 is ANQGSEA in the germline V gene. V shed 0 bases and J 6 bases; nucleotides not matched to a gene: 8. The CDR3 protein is CSVEDLGLAGGRDTQYF. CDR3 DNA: TGCAGCGTTGAAGATCTCGGACTAGCGGGGGGACGGGATACGCAGTATTTT.

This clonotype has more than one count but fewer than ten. Here the CDR3 DNA reads TGTGCCAGCAGTGGGACCGGGATGACCGTTGAAAAACTGTTTTTT. It specifies CASSGTGMTVEKLFF. The chain is built from TRBV3-1 and TRBJ1-4; D may be TRBD1 (5 bases). CDR3 length: 15 residues. Trimming shortened V by 6 bases and J by 7 bases, and 18 bases separated the two germline ends. The V gene's germline CDR1 is LGHDT and CDR2 YNNKEL (reference sequence).

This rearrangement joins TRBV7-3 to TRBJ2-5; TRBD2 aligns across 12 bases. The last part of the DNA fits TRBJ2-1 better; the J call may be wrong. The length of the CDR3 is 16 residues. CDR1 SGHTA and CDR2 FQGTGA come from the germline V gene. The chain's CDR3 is CASSLLAGGVSDEQFF. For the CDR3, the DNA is TGTGCCAGCAGCTTACTAGCGGGAGGGGTTAGCGATGAGCAGTTCTTC.

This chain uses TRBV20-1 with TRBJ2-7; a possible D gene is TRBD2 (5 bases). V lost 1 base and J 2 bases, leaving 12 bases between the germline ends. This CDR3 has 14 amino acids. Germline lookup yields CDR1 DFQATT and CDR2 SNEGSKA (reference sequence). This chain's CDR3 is CSARGRGNPYEQYF. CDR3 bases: TGCAGTGCTAGAGGTCGAGGGAATCCCTACGAGCAGTACTTC.

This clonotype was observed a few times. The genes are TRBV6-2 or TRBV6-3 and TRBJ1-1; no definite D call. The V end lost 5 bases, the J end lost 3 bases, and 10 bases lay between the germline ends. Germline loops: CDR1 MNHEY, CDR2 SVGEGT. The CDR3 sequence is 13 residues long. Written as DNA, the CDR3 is TGTGCCAGCAGTGAGACGACTTACACTGAAGCTTTCTTT. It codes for CASSETTYTEAFF.

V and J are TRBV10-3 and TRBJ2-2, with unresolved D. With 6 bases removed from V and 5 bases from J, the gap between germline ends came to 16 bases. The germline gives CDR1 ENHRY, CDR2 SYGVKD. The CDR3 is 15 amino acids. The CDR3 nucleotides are TGTGCCATCAGATCCGACCAAGAAGGGACCGGGGAGCTGTTTTTT. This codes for CAIRSDQEGTGELFF.